This T cell receptor (beta chain) was profiled in a study of blood T cell repertoires in COVID-19. Whole-study context: Acute and convalescent COVID-19 samples came from the United States, Italy and Spain. Sources were T cells, B-cell-depleted T cells, or PBMCs; the material itself was cDNA or gDNA.

Seattle's cohort entered during active infection and was followed longitudinally. This CDR3 region has 16 residues. V was trimmed by 2 bases and J by 3 bases, leaving 14 bases between them. The germline gives CDR1 MNHNY, CDR2 SVGAGI (reference sequence). Study processing details: Estimation of nucleated cell counts relied on the amplification of reference gene primers. Using immunoSEQ multiplex PCR, the repertoire was profiled, and TCRdb retains in-frame clones only, with some absent. V and J calls and clone size are given by that table; D and trimming were obtained from the DNA. The table lists some 360,000 clones, about 92% of them singletons, with roughly 3.9% in the top ten.

The specimen was peripheral blood. The chain has TRBV6-6 and TRBJ1-5, with D unresolved. The clonotype comes from an older woman with COVID-19, enrolled during active disease. CDR3 in amino acids: CASSYTGGPSNQPQHF. The DNA of the CDR3 is TGTGCCAGCAGTTACACGGGAGGTCCATCCAATCAGCCCCAGCATTTT.